This TCR beta chain was documented in a study of cytomegalovirus exposure and HLA in healthy donors. V lost 1 base to trimming and J lost 5 bases; unmatched junction nucleotides: 7. CDR3 length: 15 amino acids. Per germline, CDR1 SGHRS and CDR2 YFSETQ. Measured with immunoSEQ multiplex PCR; TCRdb has only the in-frame clones, and not every one. The data show about 49,000 clones, about 94% seen once. This receptor was taken from a young woman in good health and CMV-seropositive. The chain combines TRBV5-1 with TRBJ2-7; 9 positions match TRBD2. The source material was PBMCs. CDR3 coding DNA: TGCGCCAGCAGCTTGTTTAGCGGGAGAGGGGACGAGCAGTACTTC. It specifies CASSLFSGRGDEQYF. Combining the CDR3 with reference TRBV5-1 and TRBJ2-7 gives the whole variable domain KAGVTQTPRYLIKTRGQQVTLSCSPISGHRSVSWYQQTPGQGLQFLFEYFSETQRNKGNFPGRFSGRQFSNSRSEMNVSTLELGDSALYLCASSLFSGRGDEQYFGPGTRLTVT.